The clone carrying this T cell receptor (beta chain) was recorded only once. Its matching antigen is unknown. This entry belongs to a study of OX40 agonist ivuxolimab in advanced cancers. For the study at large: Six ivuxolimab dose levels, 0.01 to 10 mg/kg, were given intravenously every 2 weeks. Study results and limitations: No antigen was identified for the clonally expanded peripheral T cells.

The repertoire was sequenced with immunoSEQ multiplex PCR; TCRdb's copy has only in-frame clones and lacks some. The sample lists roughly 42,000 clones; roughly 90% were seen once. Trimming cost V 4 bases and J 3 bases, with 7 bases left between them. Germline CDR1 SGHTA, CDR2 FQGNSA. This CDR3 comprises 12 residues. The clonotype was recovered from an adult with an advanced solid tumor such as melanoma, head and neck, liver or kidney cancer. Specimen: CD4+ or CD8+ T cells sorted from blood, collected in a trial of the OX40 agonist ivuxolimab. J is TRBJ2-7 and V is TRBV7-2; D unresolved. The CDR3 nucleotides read TGTGCCAGCAGCTCACACCTCTACGAGCAGTACTTC. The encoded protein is CASSSHLYEQYF.